This is a list of T cell receptor beta chains from one sample in a study of CD8 T cells in ankylosing spondylitis. In TCRdb, the 5' RACE reads were re-called with MiXCR into one record per CDR3 protein. The data hold 300,000 to 350,000 distinct CDR3 sequences, with around 10% observed a single time. Sequencing was performed on blood, either unsorted or a sorted T cell fraction (not recorded which). The source is a female donor with ankylosing spondylitis or in good health (not recorded which). The CDR3 runs from the conserved cysteine through the conserved F or W. The D gene is left open where the match is weak. Size tells how often a clone was seen (once, few, many) or the class of an expanded clone, and some rows leave it out.

D gene: TRBD1; J gene: TRBJ2-1; clone size: many; V gene: TRBV5-1; CDR3 DNA: TGCGCCAGCAGCTCATCCGGGACAGGCTACAATGAGCAGTTCTTC; CDR3 protein: CASSSSGTGYNEQFF
D gene: NA; J gene: TRBJ2-2; clone size: NA; V gene: TRBV5-1; CDR3 DNA: TGCGCCAGCAGCCCAACATCAGACGCGAACACCGGGGAGCTGTTTTTT; CDR3 protein: CASSPTSDANTGELFF
D gene: NA; J gene: TRBJ2-4; clone size: NA; V gene: TRBV20-1; CDR3 DNA: TGCAGTGCTAGAGAATCCAAGAGGGCCAAAAACATTCAGTACTTC; CDR3 protein: CSARESKRAKNIQYF
D gene: TRBD1; J gene: TRBJ1-1; clone size: many; V gene: TRBV27; CDR3 DNA: TGTGCCAGCAGTTCTCGACAGGGCTTGAACACTGAAGCTTTCTTT; CDR3 protein: CASSSRQGLNTEAFF
D gene: NA; J gene: TRBJ2-7; clone size: many; V gene: TRBV5-1; CDR3 DNA: TGCGCCAGCAGCTTGGTACCCTCGGGCTACGAGCAGTACTTC; CDR3 protein: CASSLVPSGYEQYF
D gene: NA; J gene: TRBJ2-5; clone size: NA; V gene: TRBV15; CDR3 DNA: TGTGCCACCAGCAGAGACAAGGGGTCCGAGACCCAGTACTTC; CDR3 protein: CATSRDKGSETQYF
D gene: TRBD1; J gene: TRBJ1-1; clone size: few; V gene: TRBV20-1; CDR3 DNA: TGCAGTGCTCCACAGGGGGCAGTTACTGAAGCTTTCTTT; CDR3 protein: CSAPQGAVTEAFF
D gene: NA; J gene: TRBJ2-3; clone size: many; V gene: TRBV28; CDR3 DNA: TGTGCCAGCAGCCGAACCCAAGACAGCACAGATACGCAGTATTTT; CDR3 protein: CASSRTQDSTDTQYF
D gene: TRBD2; J gene: TRBJ2-1; clone size: many; V gene: TRBV20-1; CDR3 DNA: TGCAGTGCTAATAGCGGGAAGTACAATGAGCAGTTCTTC; CDR3 protein: CSANSGKYNEQFF
D gene: TRBD2; J gene: TRBJ2-3; clone size: NA; V gene: TRBV28; CDR3 DNA: TGTGCCAGCAGTACCCCGCTCACAGCGGGAGGGCCGGATACGCAGTATTTT; CDR3 protein: CASSTPLTAGGPDTQYF
D gene: NA; J gene: TRBJ2-2; clone size: many; V gene: TRBV20-1; CDR3 DNA: TGCAGTGCTAGTTCCAACACCGGGGAGCTGTTTTTT; CDR3 protein: CSASSNTGELFF
D gene: TRBD1; J gene: TRBJ2-5; clone size: many; V gene: TRBV29-1; CDR3 DNA: TGCAGCGTCCCAGGGGGCATGGAGACCCAGTACTTC; CDR3 protein: CSVPGGMETQYF
D gene: TRBD1; J gene: TRBJ2-5; clone size: NA; V gene: TRBV5-1; CDR3 DNA: TGCGCCAGCAGCCCGGACAGGGGTGCCGAGACCCAGTACTTC; CDR3 protein: CASSPDRGAETQYF
D gene: NA; J gene: TRBJ2-1; clone size: NA; V gene: TRBV20-1; CDR3 DNA: TGCAGTGCAACTCCGGGGGGCCCCCTCCACAATGCGCAGTTCTTC; CDR3 protein: CSATPGGPLHNAQFF
D gene: NA; J gene: TRBJ2-1; clone size: few; V gene: TRBV27; CDR3 DNA: TGTGCCAGCAGTAGAGGGGGGGCAGGGGGTAATATCTACAATGAGCAGTTCTTC; CDR3 protein: CASSRGGAGGNIYNEQFF
D gene: TRBD2; J gene: TRBJ2-7; clone size: few; V gene: TRBV20-1; CDR3 DNA: TGCAGTGCTCCGAACCCTAGCGGGAGGGTAGGCGAGCAGTACTTC; CDR3 protein: CSAPNPSGRVGEQYF
D gene: TRBD1; J gene: TRBJ2-7; clone size: many; V gene: TRBV12-3/TRBV12-4; CDR3 DNA: TGTGCCAGCTCCACTAGGGGGCGTTACGAGCAGTACTTC; CDR3 protein: CASSTRGRYEQYF
D gene: NA; J gene: TRBJ1-2; clone size: many; V gene: TRBV7-2; CDR3 DNA: TGTGCCAGCAGCTTAGTAGGGCGGGTCGATGGCTACACCTTC; CDR3 protein: CASSLVGRVDGYTF
D gene: TRBD1; J gene: TRBJ2-5; clone size: many; V gene: TRBV10-2; CDR3 DNA: TGCGCCAGCAAGAGGGACAGGGTTTGGCAAGAGACCCAGTACTTC; CDR3 protein: CASKRDRVWQETQYF
D gene: NA; J gene: TRBJ2-3; clone size: NA; V gene: TRBV27; CDR3 DNA: TGTGCCAGCACCGGCTTCACAGATACGCAGTATTTT; CDR3 protein: CASTGFTDTQYF
D gene: TRBD2; J gene: TRBJ2-1; clone size: NA; V gene: TRBV5-1; CDR3 DNA: TGCGCCAGCAGCTGGAGGACTAGCGGGAGCCAGCAGTTCTTC; CDR3 protein: CASSWRTSGSQQFF
D gene: NA; J gene: TRBJ1-5; clone size: many; V gene: TRBV5-1; CDR3 DNA: TGCGCCAGCAGCTTGGGCACAGGGCCAGGTCAGCCCCAGCATTTT; CDR3 protein: CASSLGTGPGQPQHF
D gene: NA; J gene: TRBJ1-4; clone size: NA; V gene: TRBV7-9; CDR3 DNA: TGTGCCAGCAGCCTCGAAGGACGGAATGAAAAACTGTTTTTT; CDR3 protein: CASSLEGRNEKLFF
D gene: NA; J gene: TRBJ2-2; clone size: many; V gene: TRBV27; CDR3 DNA: TGTGCCAGCAGTTTAGGATCCTACGGAAACACCGGGGAGCTGTTTTTT; CDR3 protein: CASSLGSYGNTGELFF
D gene: NA; J gene: TRBJ1-4; clone size: many; V gene: TRBV10-3; CDR3 DNA: TGTGCCATCAGTAACCCGGGGAAAGATGAAAAACTGTTTTTT; CDR3 protein: CAISNPGKDEKLFF
D gene: NA; J gene: TRBJ2-3; clone size: many; V gene: TRBV29-1; CDR3 DNA: TGCAGCGTGGAGAGAACCCAGGGGGATACGCAGTATTTT; CDR3 protein: CSVERTQGDTQYF